This T cell receptor (beta chain) was identified in a study of vaccination and CD4 T cells after COVID-19. About the research overall: Post-vaccine sampling followed dose two by a median 72 days (range 14 to 241). In culture, cells were exposed to overlapping spike peptides from SARS-CoV-2, HCoV-NL63, HCoV-OC43 and HCoV-229E. Culture controls were given either a CEFX pool, an HIV-1 Nef pool, or no peptide.

Sequencing of cultured CD4+ T cell DNA used the Oncomine TCR Beta short-read assay. It was cultured CD4+ T cells from which genomic DNA was extracted. TCRdb processed the PCR reads anew with MiXCR; each CDR3 protein has one entry. There are tens of thousands of distinct CDR3 sequences in the sample; around 42% occur only once, and 15% to 20% lies in the top ten. Germline V gene lookup returns CDR1 DFQATT and CDR2 SNEGSKA (reference sequence). This CDR3 region has 14 residues. The trim removed 4 bases at V and 3 bases at J, leaving 6 bases unmatched. On this clonotype itself: Antigen: not known.

Treatment indicated: roughly 10-day PBMC culture with coronavirus spike peptide pools or control peptides (ViraFEST assay). The material was CD4+ T cells from blood, cultured in vitro, obtained before SARS-CoV-2 vaccination. This TCR derives from a human donor who received a COVID-19 vaccine. The chain employs TRBV20-1 and TRBJ1-2, with 9 bases lining up with TRBD1. CDR3 DNA sequence: TGCAGTGCTAAAACAGGGGGCAAGGACTATGGCTACACCTTC. Translating gives CSAKTGGKDYGYTF.